Following are 9 T cell receptor beta chains from one sample sequenced in a study of CD8 T cells in ankylosing spondylitis. Study results and caveats: About 8 highly homologous variants made up a TCR beta motif, and this motif appeared characteristic of ankylosing spondylitis blood.

These receptors' targets are unknown. MiXCR, applied by TCRdb to the 5' RACE reads, yields one record per CDR3 protein. The table has fewer than 750,000 distinct CDR3 sequences, around 20% seen once. Input material: blood, either unsorted or a sorted T cell fraction (not recorded which). The source of these receptors is a male donor with ankylosing spondylitis.

The chain has TRBV11-1 and TRBJ2-2; 9 bases line up with TRBD2. Per germline, CDR1 SGHAT and CDR2 FQDESV (reference sequence). V shed 1 base, J shed 2 bases, and the junction held 5 bases outside the gene matches. The CDR3 length is 17 residues. The CDR3 loop reads CASSLGGGGANTGELFF. In DNA form, the CDR3 reads TGTGCCAGCAGCTTAGGAGGCGGGGGGGCTAACACCGGGGAGCTGTTTTTT. The whole variable domain, filled in from reference TRBV11-1 and TRBJ2-2, reads EAEVAQSPRYKITEKSQAVAFWCDPISGHATLYWYRQILGQGPELLVQFQDESVVDDSQLPKDRFSAERLKGVDSTLKIQPAELGDSAMYLCASSLGGGGANTGELFFGEGSRLTVL.

Here the CDR3 DNA reads TGTGCCAGCAGCTGGGGGACTAGCAGGGAAGAGACCCAGTACTTC. It codes for CASSWGTSREETQYF. The chain is built from TRBV11-2 and TRBJ2-5, with TRBD2 identical over 9 bases. Trimming at V came to 4 bases and at J to 3 bases, leaving 6 bases not matched to a gene. The germline gives CDR1 SGHAT, CDR2 FQNNGV. The CDR3 is 15 residues long.

This clonotype appeared a few times. The chain couples TRBV6-5 to TRBJ2-1; the D gene is possibly TRBD1 (6 bases). Germline V gene lookup returns CDR1 MNHEY and CDR2 SVGAGI. CDR3 length equals 15 residues. V was clipped by 3 bases and J by 6 bases, with 15 bases between them. CDR3 residues: CASSYMGAQGNEQFF. CDR3 nucleotide sequence: TGTGCCAGCAGTTATATGGGGGCGCAGGGCAATGAGCAGTTCTTC.

The gene calls are TRBV19 and TRBJ1-1; no clear D gene. The V and J ends lost 8 bases and 2 bases respectively, with 12 bases between them. CDR1 and CDR2 (germline): LNHDA, SQIVND (reference sequence). The CDR3 contains 13 residues. This chain's CDR3 is CASERQPNTEAFF. As DNA, the CDR3 is TGTGCCAGTGAGCGTCAGCCTAACACTGAAGCTTTCTTT.

This clonotype was seen repeatedly, ten times or more. The chain joins TRBV10-3 to TRBJ2-1; 8 bases are shared with TRBD2. After removal of 4 bases from V and 7 bases from J, the junction contained 9 bases not matched to a gene. The length of the CDR3 is 15 residues. From germline, CDR1 is ENHRY and CDR2 SYGVKD. Here the CDR3 DNA reads TGTGCCATCAGTGGGACCCCGGGGGGGACAAATGAGCAGTTCTTC. Residues: CAISGTPGGTNEQFF.

This chain joins TRBV7-9 and TRBJ2-3; D is possibly TRBD2 (5 bases). Germline values: CDR1 SEHNR, CDR2 FQNEAQ (reference sequence). V dropped 2 bases and J dropped 4 bases, with 10 bases sitting between them. CDR3 length: 14 residues. The DNA of the CDR3 is TGTGCCAGCAGCTTATCGCTCGGGGCAGATACGCAGTATTTT. Amino acid sequence: CASSLSLGADTQYF.

This clonotype was observed a few times. This rearrangement joins TRBV2 to TRBJ1-4, with TRBD1 as a possible D gene (5 bases). Per germline, CDR1 SNHLY and CDR2 FYNNEI. The CDR3 covers 16 residues. V lost 7 bases, J lost 5 bases, and 20 bases lay in between. CDR3 sequence reads: CASISEPGRINEKLFF. CDR3 DNA: TGTGCCAGCATTTCAGAGCCGGGACGGATAAATGAAAAACTGTTTTTT.

This clonotype occurred a few times. The rearrangement joins TRBV28 to TRBJ2-7; 11 nucleotides match TRBD2. With V trimmed by 8 bases and J by 7 bases, 10 bases remained unmatched. CDR3 size: 14 residues. Germline V CDR1 and CDR2: MDHEN, SYDVKM. The CDR3 sequence: CASHTSGSLGEQYF. As DNA, the CDR3 is TGTGCCAGCCACACTAGCGGGAGCTTGGGGGAGCAGTACTTC. The full variable domain, its missing parts supplied by reference TRBV28 and TRBJ2-7, is DVKVTQSSRYLVKRTGEKVFLECVQDMDHENMFWYRQDPGLGLRLIYFSYDVKMKEKGDIPEGYSVSREKKERFSLILESASTNQTSMYLCASHTSGSLGEQYFGPGTRLTVT.

This clonotype was counted only a few times. The chain links TRBV3-1 to TRBJ1-2; maybe TRBD1 (5 bases). The ends were cut back, 3 bases at V and 2 bases at J, with 10 bases in the middle. Germline loops: CDR1 LGHDT, CDR2 YNNKEL (reference sequence). The CDR3 runs 14 residues. The CDR3 here is CASSQNRDNYGYTF. For the CDR3, the DNA is TGTGCCAGCAGCCAGAACCGGGACAACTATGGCTACACCTTC.